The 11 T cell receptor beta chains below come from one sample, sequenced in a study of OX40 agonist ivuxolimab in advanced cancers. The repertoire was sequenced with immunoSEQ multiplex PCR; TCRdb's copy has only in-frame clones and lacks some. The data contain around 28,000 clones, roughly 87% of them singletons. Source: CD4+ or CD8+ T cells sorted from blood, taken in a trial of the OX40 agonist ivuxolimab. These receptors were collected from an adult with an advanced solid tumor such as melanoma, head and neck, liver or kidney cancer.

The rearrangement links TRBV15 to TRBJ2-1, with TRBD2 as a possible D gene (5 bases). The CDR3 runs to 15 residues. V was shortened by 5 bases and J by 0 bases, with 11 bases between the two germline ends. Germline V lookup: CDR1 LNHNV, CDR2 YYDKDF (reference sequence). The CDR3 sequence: CATSYRGGSYNEQFF. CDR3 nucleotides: TGTGCCACCAGCTATCGCGGAGGCTCCTACAATGAGCAGTTCTTC.

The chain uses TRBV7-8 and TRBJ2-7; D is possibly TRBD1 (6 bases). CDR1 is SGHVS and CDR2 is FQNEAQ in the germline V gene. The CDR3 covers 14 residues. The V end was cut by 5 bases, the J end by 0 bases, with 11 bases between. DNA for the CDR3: TGTGCCAGCAGCATGACAGGTATCTCCTACGAGCAGTACTTC. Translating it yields CASSMTGISYEQYF.

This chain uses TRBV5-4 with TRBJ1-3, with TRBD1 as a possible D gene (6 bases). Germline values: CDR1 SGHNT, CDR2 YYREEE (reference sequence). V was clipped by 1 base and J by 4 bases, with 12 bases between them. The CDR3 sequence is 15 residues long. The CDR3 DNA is TGTGCCAGCAGCTTGTGGGACAATGTAGGAAACACCATATATTTT. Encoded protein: CASSLWDNVGNTIYF.

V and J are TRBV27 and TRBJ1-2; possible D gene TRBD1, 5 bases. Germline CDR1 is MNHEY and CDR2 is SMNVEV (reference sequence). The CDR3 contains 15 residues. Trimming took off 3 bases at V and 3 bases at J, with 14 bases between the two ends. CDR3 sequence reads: CASSFGQGVDYGYTF. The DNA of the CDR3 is TGTGCCAGCAGTTTCGGGCAGGGCGTTGACTATGGCTACACCTTC.

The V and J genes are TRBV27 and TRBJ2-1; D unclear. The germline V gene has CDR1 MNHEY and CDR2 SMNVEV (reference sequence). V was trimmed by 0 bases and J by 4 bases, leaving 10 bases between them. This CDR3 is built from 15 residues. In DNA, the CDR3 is TGTGCCAGCAGTTTATCCAACCCCTATTACAATGAGCAGTTCTTC. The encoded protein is CASSLSNPYYNEQFF.

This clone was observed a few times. CDR3 DNA sequence: TGTGCCATCAGTGAGGCCCCGGGAAGCACAGATACGCAGTATTTT. It yields the protein CAISEAPGSTDTQYF. The chain carries TRBV10-3 and TRBJ2-3; D is perhaps TRBD2 (5 bases). Germline-derived CDR1 and CDR2 are ENHRY and SYGVKD. This CDR3 is 15 amino acids long. The V and J ends lost 2 bases and 0 bases respectively, with 9 bases between them.

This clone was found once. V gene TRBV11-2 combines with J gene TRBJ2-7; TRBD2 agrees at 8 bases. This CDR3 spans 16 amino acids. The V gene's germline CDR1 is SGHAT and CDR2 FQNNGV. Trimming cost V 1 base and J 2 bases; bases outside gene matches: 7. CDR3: CASSLAASGFAYEQYF. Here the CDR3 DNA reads TGTGCCAGCAGCTTAGCGGCTAGCGGGTTCGCCTACGAGCAGTACTTC.

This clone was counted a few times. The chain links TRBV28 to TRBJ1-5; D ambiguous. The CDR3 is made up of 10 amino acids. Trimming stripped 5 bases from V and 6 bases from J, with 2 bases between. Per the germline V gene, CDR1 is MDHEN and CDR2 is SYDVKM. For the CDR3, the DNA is TGTGCCAGCAGTACTCAGCCCCAGCATTTT. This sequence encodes CASSTQPQHF.

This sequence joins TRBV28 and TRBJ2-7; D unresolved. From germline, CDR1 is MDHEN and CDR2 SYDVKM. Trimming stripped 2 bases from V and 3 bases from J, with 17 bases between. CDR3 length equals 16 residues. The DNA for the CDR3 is TGTGCCAGCAGTTTACCCACCGGTCCAGAATACTACGAGCAGTACTTC. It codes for CASSLPTGPEYYEQYF.

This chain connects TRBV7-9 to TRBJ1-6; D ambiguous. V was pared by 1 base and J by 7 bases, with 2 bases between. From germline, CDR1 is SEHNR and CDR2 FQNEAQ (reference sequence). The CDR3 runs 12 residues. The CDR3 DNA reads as TGTGCCAGCAGCTTAGGGAATTCACCCCTCCACTTT. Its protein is CASSLGNSPLHF.

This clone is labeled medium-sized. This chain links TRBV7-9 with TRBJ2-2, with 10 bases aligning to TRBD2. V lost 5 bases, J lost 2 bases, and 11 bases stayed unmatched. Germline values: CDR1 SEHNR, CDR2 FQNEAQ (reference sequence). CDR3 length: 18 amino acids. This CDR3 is CASSPGRLAGENTGELFF. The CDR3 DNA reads TGTGCCAGCAGCCCCGGGAGGCTAGCGGGGGAAAACACCGGGGAGCTGTTTTTT.